The following is a T cell receptor beta chain sequence with its context. The data belong to a study of blood T cell repertoires in COVID-19. The CDR3 totals 12 residues. Trimming removed 5 bases from V and 6 bases from J, with 11 bases in between. Looked up from germline, CDR1 is SQVTM and CDR2 is ANQGSEA. Some clones are missing from TCRdb's copy, which holds only in-frame ones; the method was immunoSEQ multiplex PCR. The repertoire has some 96,000 clones, 86% of them found once; the top ten carry about 9.4%. The source is a man aged 45-65 years with acute or convalescent COVID-19. The chain has TRBV29-1 and TRBJ2-1; D ambiguous. Sequenced sample: peripheral blood. The CDR3, as DNA: TGCAGCGTTCCTAATAGTCGCAATGAGCAGTTCTTC. Translation: CSVPNSRNEQFF.